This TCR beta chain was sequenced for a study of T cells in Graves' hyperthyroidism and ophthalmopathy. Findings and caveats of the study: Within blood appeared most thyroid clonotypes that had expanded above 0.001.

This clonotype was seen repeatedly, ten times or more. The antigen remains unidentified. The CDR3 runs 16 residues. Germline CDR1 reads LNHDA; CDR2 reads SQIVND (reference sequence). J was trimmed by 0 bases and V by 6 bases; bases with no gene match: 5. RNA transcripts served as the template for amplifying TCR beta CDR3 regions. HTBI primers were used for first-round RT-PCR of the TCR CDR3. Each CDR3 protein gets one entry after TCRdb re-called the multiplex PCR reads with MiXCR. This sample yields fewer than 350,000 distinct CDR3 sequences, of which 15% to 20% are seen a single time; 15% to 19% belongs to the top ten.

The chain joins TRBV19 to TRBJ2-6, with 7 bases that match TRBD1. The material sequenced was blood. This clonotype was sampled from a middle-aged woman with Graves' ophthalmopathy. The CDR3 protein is CASRTRDSSGANVLTF. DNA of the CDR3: TGTGCCAGTAGGACCCGGGACAGCTCTGGGGCCAACGTCCTGACTTTC.